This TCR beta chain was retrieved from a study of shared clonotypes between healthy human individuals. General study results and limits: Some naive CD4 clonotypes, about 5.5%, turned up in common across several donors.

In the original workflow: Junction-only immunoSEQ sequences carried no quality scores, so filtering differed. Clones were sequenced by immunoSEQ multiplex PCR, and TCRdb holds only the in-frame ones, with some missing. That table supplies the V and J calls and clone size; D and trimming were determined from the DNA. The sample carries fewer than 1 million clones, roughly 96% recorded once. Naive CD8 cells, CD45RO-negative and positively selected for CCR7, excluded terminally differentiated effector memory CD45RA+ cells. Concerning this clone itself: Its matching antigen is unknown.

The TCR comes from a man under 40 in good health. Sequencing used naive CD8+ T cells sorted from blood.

CDR3 protein: CASSLSREKYNEQFF. CDR3 DNA: TGTGCCAGCAGTTTATCAAGGGAAAAGTACAATGAGCAGTTCTTC. The chain uses TRBV27 and TRBJ2-1; D is ambiguous. CDR3 length: 15 residues. V lost 0 bases and J 4 bases, leaving 10 bases between the germline ends. From germline, CDR1 is MNHEY and CDR2 SMNVEV (reference sequence).